Described below is a single TCR beta chain sequence and its context. What it recognizes is unknown. The record originates from a study of CD8 T cells in ankylosing spondylitis. Using its own MiXCR run on the 5' RACE reads, TCRdb lists one record per CDR3 protein. The table shows 250,000 to 300,000 distinct CDR3 sequences, with 15% to 20% occurring only once. This CDR3 comprises 14 residues. V trimming: 6 bases; J trimming: 1 base; junction bases outside the gene matches: 4. Looked up from germline, CDR1 is SGHRS and CDR2 is YFSETQ. Findings and limits, study-wide: Earlier studies detected some motif variants in reactive arthritis synovial fluid and blood.

The TCR sequence derives from a male donor with ankylosing spondylitis or in good health (not recorded which). The sequenced sample consisted of blood, either unsorted or a sorted T cell fraction (not recorded which). The chain has TRBV5-1 and TRBJ2-5, with 9 bases identical to TRBD2. The CDR3 coding sequence is TGCGCCAGCACAGCGGGGGGCTTCCAAGAGACCCAGTACTTC. Amino acids: CASTAGGFQETQYF.